The rows below give T cell receptor beta chains drawn from one sample of a study of cytomegalovirus exposure and HLA in healthy donors. Only in-frame clones appear in the TCRdb table, and some are missing; sequencing was by immunoSEQ multiplex PCR. The sample records 110,000 or so clones, approximately 89% being singletons. Material for sequencing was PBMCs. The receptors shown here come from a man between 18 and 35 years old in good health and CMV-seronegative. The CDR3 runs from the conserved cysteine through the conserved F or W. D genes are given only for firm matches. Size is omitted from some rows. Given values are once, few, many or a class for expanded clones.

TRBV7-9,-,TRBJ1-6,TRBD1,CASSLGQGVNSPLHF,TGTGCCAGCAGCCTAGGACAGGGGGTTAATTCACCCCTCCACTTT
TRBV27,-,TRBJ2-3,-,CASSLGPEGTDTQYF,TGTGCCAGCAGTCTAGGACCGGAGGGTACAGATACGCAGTATTTT
TRBV7-6,-,TRBJ2-1,TRBD2,CASSPERLAGVENEQFF,TGTGCCAGCAGCCCGGAACGACTAGCGGGAGTCGAGAATGAGCAGTTCTTC
TRBV6-1,-,TRBJ1-5,TRBD1,CASSEGGGHQPQHF,TGTGCCAGCAGTGAAGGAGGGGGCCATCAGCCCCAGCATTTT
TRBV11-2,-,TRBJ1-6,TRBD1,CASSLGDRDNSPLHF,TGTGCCAGCAGCTTAGGGGACAGGGATAATTCACCCCTCCACTTT
TRBV7-2,-,TRBJ1-5,-,CASSLDYSNQPQHF,TGTGCCAGCAGCCTGGACTATAGCAATCAGCCCCAGCATTTT
TRBV6-1,-,TRBJ2-7,TRBD2,CASRDGTSGLYEQYF,TGTGCCAGCAGAGACGGGACTAGCGGACTCTACGAGCAGTACTTC
TRBV5-4,-,TRBJ2-1,TRBD1,CASSYRQGPNNEQFF,TGTGCCAGCAGCTACAGACAGGGTCCCAACAATGAGCAGTTCTTC
TRBV27,once,TRBJ2-1,TRBD2,CASSSRKIKAGVSYNEQFF,TGTGCCAGCAGTTCGAGAAAGATAAAAGCGGGAGTTTCGTACAATGAGCAGTTCTTC
TRBV4-2,-,TRBJ2-1,-,CASSHRLGGGAYNEQFF,TGTGCCAGCAGCCACCGCCTTGGAGGGGGCGCCTACAATGAGCAGTTCTTC
TRBV27,-,TRBJ2-1,TRBD1,CASGRTGIIYNEQFF,TGTGCCAGCGGGCGGACAGGGATTATATACAATGAGCAGTTCTTC
TRBV9,-,TRBJ2-5,TRBD1,CASSVGTGGQETQYF,TGTGCCAGCAGCGTAGGGACAGGGGGGCAAGAGACCCAGTACTTC
TRBV27,-,TRBJ2-3,-,CASSFAAKGTSTDTQYF,TGTGCCAGCAGTTTCGCGGCGAAGGGGACTAGCACAGATACGCAGTATTTT
TRBV5-1,-,TRBJ2-7,-,CASSLGPRYEQYF,TGCGCCAGCAGCTTGGGGCCCCGCTACGAGCAGTACTTC
TRBV18,-,TRBJ2-7,-,CASSPRKQGSYEQYF,TGTGCCAGCTCACCGCGAAAGCAGGGTTCCTACGAGCAGTACTTC
TRBV5-1,-,TRBJ2-7,-,CASSFKQGSYEQYF,TGCGCCAGCAGCTTTAAACAGGGATCCTACGAGCAGTACTTC
TRBV11-2,-,TRBJ2-7,-,CASSLGTVPYEQYF,TGTGCCAGCAGCTTAGGGACAGTACCCTACGAGCAGTACTTC
TRBV28,-,TRBJ2-3,TRBD1,CASTPDRENTDTQYF,TGTGCCAGCACCCCCGACAGGGAAAACACAGATACGCAGTATTTT
TRBV6-5,-,TRBJ2-3,-,CASSTLRTDTQYF,TGTGCCAGCAGTACGCTACGCACGGATACGCAGTATTTT
TRBV2,-,TRBJ2-3,TRBD2,CATRGTSGTDTQYF,TGTGCCACCAGGGGGACTAGCGGCACAGATACGCAGTATTTT
TRBV4-3,-,TRBJ2-7,-,CASSQDRWTEGVLYEQYF,TGCGCCAGCAGCCAAGATCGGTGGACAGAAGGGGTTCTCTACGAGCAGTACTTC
TRBV28,-,TRBJ1-4,TRBD1,CASSFQEQGAYEKLFF,TGTGCCAGCAGTTTCCAGGAACAGGGGGCCTATGAAAAACTGTTTTTT
TRBV27,-,TRBJ2-7,-,CASSFVAGLVSYEQYF,TGTGCCAGCAGTTTCGTGGCAGGCCTTGTCTCCTACGAGCAGTACTTC
TRBV4-3,-,TRBJ2-1,-,CASSQVPRGYNEQFF,TGCGCCAGCAGCCAAGTACCTCGGGGATACAATGAGCAGTTCTTC